Included here is one T cell receptor beta chain sequence, with context. What it recognizes is unknown. The data derive from a study of cytomegalovirus exposure and HLA in healthy donors. Study observations and caveats: V- and J-gene trimming of TCR beta was linked (in a later analysis) to a missense DCLRE1C variant.

The PCR employed 60 Vbeta primers together with 13 Jbeta primers. Repertoires were generated with immunoSEQ multiplex PCR, while TCRdb's copy carries only in-frame clones and drops some. The table lists about 160,000 clones, 75% to 90% of them singletons. Trimming shortened V by 6 bases and J by 5 bases, and 20 bases separated the two germline ends. Germline assignment: CDR1 SGHRS and CDR2 YFSETQ. The CDR3 runs 15 residues. Sequenced: PBMCs. The chain joins TRBV5-1 to TRBJ2-5; D possibly corresponds to TRBD2 (6 bases). The clonotype originates from a girl aged 2-9 years in good health and CMV-seropositive. This CDR3 is CASTQEGGEWETQYF. In nucleotides, the CDR3 is TGCGCCAGCACTCAGGAAGGAGGGGAGTGGGAGACCCAGTACTTC.